The clone carrying this T cell receptor beta chain is medium-sized (0.01 to 0.1%) in the sample. The antigen is unknown. Thyroid surgery had not been preceded by any treatment in any patient. In the original analysis: Clinicopathological groups differed in CDR3, with these differences serving to build a distant-metastasis classifier for papillary thyroid cancer. TCRdb re-called clones via MiXCR from the PCR reads. TCRdb assigned the V and J calls; the authors' analysis was not used. Here the sample spans some 4,000 clones, about 31% being singletons. The data belong to a study of metastatic and nonmetastatic thyroid tumors. Whole-study context: Malignant thyroid and benign thyroid patients provided blood and tumor or nodule tissue whose repertoires were compared. Study results and caveats: According to reports, the diversity of TCR beta was significantly higher in malignant thyroid tumors than in benign nodules, and this held in both blood and tumor samples.

This CDR3 is 14 amino acids long. Trimming stripped 2 bases from V and 1 base from J, with 8 bases between. Germline V gene data show CDR1 as DFQATT and CDR2 as SNEGSKA (reference sequence). The source material was adjacent normal tissue. The TCR originated in a female donor with papillary thyroid cancer or a benign thyroid nodule (not recorded which). Some clones in this sample may be carry-over from other donors' samples. The rearrangement joins TRBV20-1 to TRBJ2-2; tentative D call: TRBD1 (5 bases). This CDR3 is CSARRQGNTGELFF. For the CDR3, the DNA is TGCAGTGCTAGACGGCAGGGGAACACCGGGGAGCTGTTTTTT.